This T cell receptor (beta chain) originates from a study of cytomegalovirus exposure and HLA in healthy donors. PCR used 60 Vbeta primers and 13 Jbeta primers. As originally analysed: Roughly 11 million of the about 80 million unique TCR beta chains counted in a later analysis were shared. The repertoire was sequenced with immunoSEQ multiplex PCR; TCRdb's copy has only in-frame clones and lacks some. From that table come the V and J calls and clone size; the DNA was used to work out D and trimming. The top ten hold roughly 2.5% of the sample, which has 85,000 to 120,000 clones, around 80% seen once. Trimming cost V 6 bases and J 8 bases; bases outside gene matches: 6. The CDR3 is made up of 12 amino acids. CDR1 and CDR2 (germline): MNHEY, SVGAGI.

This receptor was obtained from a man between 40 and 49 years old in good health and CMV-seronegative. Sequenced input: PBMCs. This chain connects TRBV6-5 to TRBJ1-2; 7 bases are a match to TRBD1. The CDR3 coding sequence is TGTGCCAGCAGGAAGACAGGGAGCGGCTACACCTTC. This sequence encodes CASRKTGSGYTF.